The clone carrying this TCR beta chain appeared a few times. The data were obtained in a study of blood T cells in healthy people across ages. Overall study: About one barcoded beta molecule per two T cells was the capture yield of template switching.

The V and J ends lost 1 base and 6 bases, in that order; junction bases with no gene match: 0. Germline V gene sequence: CDR1 SQVTM, CDR2 ANQGSEA. The CDR3 has 13 amino acids. Primed by a sample-barcoded 5' primer and a J-beta primer mix, a second PCR proceeded for 7 to 11 cycles. In TCRdb, the 5' RACE reads were re-called with MiXCR into one record per CDR3 protein. The table includes 1.5 million to 2 million distinct CDR3 sequences, roughly 52% detected once. The genes are TRBV29-1 and TRBJ2-4, with 10 bases matching TRBD1. This clonotype was obtained from a middle-aged woman in good health. Sequencing used blood. CDR3 sequence: CSVEGDRGNIQYF. The CDR3, as DNA: TGCAGCGTTGAAGGGGACAGGGGAAACATTCAGTACTTC.